This T cell receptor beta chain was captured in a study of blood T cell repertoires in COVID-19. Across the study: Collection of acute and convalescent COVID-19 samples took place in the United States, Italy and Spain. T cells, B-cell-depleted T cells, or PBMCs supplied cDNA or gDNA.

Original processing methods: Reference gene primer amplification yielded estimated nucleated cell counts. Clones were sequenced by immunoSEQ multiplex PCR, and TCRdb holds only the in-frame ones, with some missing. The V and J calls and clone size come from that table; D and trimming were worked out from the DNA. The sample shows some 78,000 clones, about nine tenths of them seen only once. The ends lost 3 bases at V and 6 bases at J; junction bases unmatched: 14. CDR3 length equals 16 residues. Germline CDR1 is MDHEN and CDR2 is SYDVKM. The receptor comes from a man aged 50-60 years with active or convalescent COVID-19. The specimen sequenced was peripheral blood. The chain uses TRBV28 and TRBJ2-7, with 7 positions matching TRBD2. The DNA of the CDR3 is TGTGCCAGCAGTTTCGCAGCAGGGACTACTACTCCCGAGCAGTACTTC. This translates into CASSFAAGTTTPEQYF.